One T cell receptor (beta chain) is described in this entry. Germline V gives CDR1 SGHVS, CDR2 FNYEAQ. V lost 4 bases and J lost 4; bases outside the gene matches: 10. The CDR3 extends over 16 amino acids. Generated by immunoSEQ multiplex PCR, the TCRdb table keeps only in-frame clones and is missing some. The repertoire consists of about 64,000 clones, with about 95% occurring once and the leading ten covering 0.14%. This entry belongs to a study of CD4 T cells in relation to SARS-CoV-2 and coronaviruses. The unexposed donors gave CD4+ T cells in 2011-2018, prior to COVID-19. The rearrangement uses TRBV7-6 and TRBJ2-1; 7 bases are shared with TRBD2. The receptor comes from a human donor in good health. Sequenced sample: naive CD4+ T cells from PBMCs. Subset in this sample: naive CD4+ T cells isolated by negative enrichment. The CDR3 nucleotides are TGTGCCAGCAGCTGGGGGGGAGGAACTGGTTACAATGAGCAGTTCTTC. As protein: CASSWGGGTGYNEQFF.